The next 21 T cell receptor beta chains were all read from a single sample in a study of T cell changes during pregnancy in multiple sclerosis. TCRdb's table, derived via immunoSEQ multiplex PCR, lists solely in-frame clones and lacks some. The data hold roughly 72,000 clones, with more than 90% observed a single time. Material: CD4+ T cells from peripheral blood mononuclear cells, obtained before pregnancy. The receptors here all came from a female donor with multiple sclerosis, enrolled in a pregnancy study.

This chain uses TRBV6-1 with TRBJ1-1; 7 bases are a match to TRBD1. The CDR3 runs 15 residues. The germline CDR1 and CDR2 sequences are MNHNS and SASEGT. The ends lost 6 bases at V and 0 bases at J; junction bases unmatched: 7. Here the CDR3 DNA reads TGTGCCAGCAGCCCGGGACAGCAAATGAACACTGAAGCTTTCTTT. Translating gives CASSPGQQMNTEAFF.

The J gene is TRBJ1-5, the V gene TRBV30; 7 bases line up with TRBD1. Germline CDR1 GTSNPN, CDR2 SVGIG (reference sequence). The junction had 6 bases not matched to a gene; V was cut back by 3 bases and J by 1 base. The CDR3 consists of 15 residues. CDR3 bases: TGTGCCTGGAGGTCCCCAGGGGGGAGCAATCAGCCCCAGCATTTT. Amino acids: CAWRSPGGSNQPQHF.

The chain employs TRBV30 and TRBJ1-5; D uncertain. The CDR3 runs to 13 residues. Deletions cut 5 bases from V and 5 bases from J, with 13 bases between. Per the germline V gene, CDR1 is GTSNPN and CDR2 is SVGIG (reference sequence). The CDR3 DNA reads TGTGCCTGGGGGTCGGGCGGGTATCAGCCCCAGCATTTT. Its protein is CAWGSGGYQPQHF.

V is TRBV7-2 and J is TRBJ2-3; 9 bases are a match to TRBD1. This CDR3 is 16 amino acids long. V was clipped by 3 bases and J by 4 bases; unmatched bases: 8. CDR1 SGHTA and CDR2 FQGNSA come from the germline V gene. The CDR3 sequence is CASSFRQGGISDTQYF. For the CDR3, the DNA is TGTGCCAGCAGCTTCCGACAGGGGGGGATCTCAGATACGCAGTATTTT.

The V call is TRBV25-1, the J call TRBJ2-7; possibly TRBD1 for D (6 bases). The CDR3 extends over 13 amino acids. Germline V gene data show CDR1 as MGHDK and CDR2 as SYGVNS. V was shortened by 4 bases and J by 5 bases, with 12 bases between the two germline ends. The CDR3 loop reads CASSATDSDEQYF. The CDR3 DNA is TGTGCCAGCAGTGCCACGGACAGCGACGAGCAGTACTTC.

This clone has a single count. The chain uses TRBV28 and TRBJ2-5; 8 bases map to TRBD1. This CDR3 has 15 amino acids. J lost 2 bases, V lost 3 bases, and 5 bases had no gene match. CDR1 is MDHEN, CDR2 SYDVKM, per germline. The CDR3 is CASSFLDRAQETQYF. The CDR3 DNA follows: TGTGCCAGCAGTTTCCTGGACAGGGCTCAAGAGACCCAGTACTTC.

The chain links TRBV18 to TRBJ2-3; a weak D match, TRBD1 (6 bases). CDR1 and CDR2 (germline): KGHSH, LQKENI. The length of the CDR3 is 14 residues. Trimming pared 1 base from V and 4 bases from J, leaving 9 bases between. In nucleotides, the CDR3 is TGTGCCAGCTCACCACGAACAGGGTCAGATACGCAGTATTTT. Translated, it gives CASSPRTGSDTQYF.

The chain combines TRBV6-1 with TRBJ2-1; the match to TRBD2 covers 11 bases. Germline CDR1 and CDR2: MNHNS and SASEGT. This CDR3 is 15 amino acids long. Trimming at V came to 7 bases and at J to 1 base, leaving 3 bases not matched to a gene. The CDR3 protein is CASTRLAGSYNEQFF. The CDR3 nucleotides are TGTGCCAGCACCCGACTAGCGGGATCCTACAATGAGCAGTTCTTC.

The chain recombines TRBV27 with TRBJ1-2; TRBD1 might be the D (6 bases). Trimming pared 4 bases from V and 4 bases from J, leaving 13 bases between. The germline gives CDR1 MNHEY, CDR2 SMNVEV (reference sequence). The CDR3 is 14 amino acids. CDR3 amino acids: CASSYTGQIYGYTF. In nucleotides, the CDR3 is TGTGCCAGCAGTTATACCGGACAGATCTATGGCTACACCTTC.

CDR3 residues: CASSFIGGYYEQYF. Here the CDR3 DNA reads TGTGCCAGCAGCTTTATTGGGGGGTACTACGAGCAGTACTTC. V is TRBV5-6 and J is TRBJ2-7, with D possibly matching TRBD2 (6 bases). Looked up from germline, CDR1 is SGHDT and CDR2 is YYEEEE. CDR3 length: 14 amino acids. V was clipped by 2 bases and J by 3 bases, with 12 bases between them.

The chain links TRBV23-1 to TRBJ1-5, with TRBD1 matching over 7 bases. TRBV23-1 carries the ORF label, with uncertain function. After removal of 3 bases from V and 5 bases from J, the junction contained 13 bases not matched to a gene. This CDR3 spans 17 amino acids. The CDR3 loop is CASSHGAGAGGHQPQHF. DNA of the CDR3: TGCGCCAGCAGTCATGGAGCGGGGGCAGGGGGTCATCAGCCCCAGCATTTT.

The gene calls are TRBV19 and TRBJ1-5, with a tentative D call TRBD1 (6 bases). Trimming took 5 bases from V and 6 from J, leaving 20 bases between them. From germline, CDR1 is LNHDA and CDR2 SQIVND (reference sequence). The CDR3 runs to 16 residues. The chain's CDR3 is CASSPRYRVQAQPQHF. The CDR3 DNA follows: TGTGCCAGTAGTCCCCGCTACAGGGTTCAAGCTCAGCCCCAGCATTTT.

The genes are TRBV7-8 and TRBJ1-2; TRBD1 is a possible D gene (6 bases). Trimming pared 5 bases from V and 3 bases from J, leaving 16 bases between. The CDR3 has 15 residues. Per germline, CDR1 SGHVS and CDR2 FQNEAQ. In DNA, the CDR3 is TGTGCCAGCAGCCCTCCTGAGGGGGTTTACTATGGCTACACCTTC. Translation gives CASSPPEGVYYGYTF.

CDR3 residues: CASSFPGNYGYTF. CDR3 nucleotide sequence: TGTGCCAGCAGTTTTCCTGGCAACTATGGCTACACCTTC. This chain joins TRBV6-5 and TRBJ1-2; no firm D call. This CDR3 has 13 amino acids. V was shortened by 4 bases and J by 2 bases, with 8 bases between the two germline ends. The germline V gene has CDR1 MNHEY and CDR2 SVGAGI.

The V call is TRBV11-1, the J call TRBJ1-2, with D tentatively TRBD1 (5 bases). V shed 1 base and J shed 5 bases, with 14 bases lying between them. This CDR3 spans 15 amino acids. The germline CDR1 and CDR2 sequences are SGHAT and FQDESV (reference sequence). DNA of the CDR3: TGTGCCAGCAGCTTAGGGTCTGCAGGGAAGTATGGCTACACCTTC. This gives the protein CASSLGSAGKYGYTF. The whole variable domain, filled in from reference TRBV11-1 and TRBJ1-2, reads EAEVAQSPRYKITEKSQAVAFWCDPISGHATLYWYRQILGQGPELLVQFQDESVVDDSQLPKDRFSAERLKGVDSTLKIQPAELGDSAMYLCASSLGSAGKYGYTFGSGTRLTVV.

There are a few counts of this clone. V usage is TRBV5-6 and J usage is TRBJ2-2, with a weak D call TRBD1 (5 bases). CDR1 and CDR2 (germline): SGHDT, YYEEEE. The germline V and J ends were trimmed by 2 bases and 4 bases, with 9 bases remaining between them. This CDR3 region has 14 residues. The CDR3 nucleotides are TGTGCCAGCAGCTTTACAGGCGGCACCGGGGAGCTGTTTTTT. Amino acid sequence: CASSFTGGTGELFF.

The rearrangement uses TRBV2 and TRBJ2-7, with no clear D. The ends were cut back, 8 bases at V and 0 bases at J, with 11 bases in the middle. This CDR3 has 13 amino acids. From germline, CDR1 is SNHLY and CDR2 FYNNEI. The CDR3 region is CASSFRSSYEQYF. Here the CDR3 DNA reads TGTGCCAGCTCATTCCGGAGCTCCTACGAGCAGTACTTC.

The chain combines TRBV10-1 with TRBJ2-5; 10 bases map to TRBD2. In germline, CDR1 is WNHNN, CDR2 SYGVQD (reference sequence). This CDR3 is 17 amino acids long. J lost 4 bases, V lost 0 bases, and 8 bases had no gene match. CDR3 sequence: CASSESGAGGSGETQYF. DNA for the CDR3: TGCGCCAGCAGTGAGTCTGGAGCGGGAGGGAGTGGAGAGACCCAGTACTTC.

This clone has only a few counts. The rearrangement joins TRBV27 to TRBJ2-7, with 11 bases matching TRBD2. The CDR3 is made up of 14 amino acids. Germline assignment: CDR1 MNHEY and CDR2 SMNVEV (reference sequence). After removal of 5 bases from V and 9 bases from J, the junction contained 9 bases not matched to a gene. CDR3 DNA sequence: TGTGCCAGCAGTCCCCCGCTAGCGGGGGGCCCGCAGTACTTC. Translated: CASSPPLAGGPQYF.

The chain employs TRBV7-9 and TRBJ2-7; TRBD1 matches 8 bases. CDR1 and CDR2 from the germline V gene are SEHNR and FQNEAQ (reference sequence). The ends lost 4 bases at V and 2 bases at J; junction bases unmatched: 10. There are 16 residues in the CDR3. CDR3: CASSWDFGQGTYEQYF. The CDR3 DNA reads as TGTGCCAGCAGCTGGGATTTCGGACAGGGTACCTACGAGCAGTACTTC.

This chain uses TRBV1 with TRBJ2-1; the table names TRBD1, a call not compared with the DNA. TRBV1 is a pseudogene. This CDR3 is built from 18 residues. The chain's CDR3 is CTSSRAGPRPGAPGDRVF. Here the CDR3 DNA reads TGCACCAGCAGCCGGGCGGGCCCTCGCCCCGGGGCCCCCGGGGACAGGGTCTTC.